This T cell receptor beta chain was found in a study of regulatory T cells in long-lasting Graves disease. Specified time point: newly diagnosed GD, antithyroid drugs for less than 3 months. Preparation of the TCR library used RNA extracted from PBMCs. Roughly 9.2-milliliter peripheral blood samples went into EDTA tubes. In building TCR beta libraries, iRepertoire HTBI primers were used together with Arm-PCR of CDR3 regions. TCRdb recomputed calls from the multiplex PCR reads with MiXCR, one row per CDR3 protein. The sample consists of roughly 420,000 distinct CDR3 sequences, around 15% of them appearing once. These data are also associated with another study on T cells in Graves' hyperthyroidism and ophthalmopathy. That source adds: Patients aged 18 to 65 had newly diagnosed hyperthyroidism of under 2 months' duration. A patient was excluded if there was uncontrolled infection, other autoimmune disease, pregnancy or lactation.

This TCR derives from a woman between 50 and 59 years old with Graves disease. The sample here was peripheral blood mononuclear cells (PBMCs), taken at new diagnosis, from a patient treated with antithyroid drugs.

CDR3 sequence reads: CASSEAEVFRPQHF. For the CDR3, the DNA is TGTGCCAGCAGTGAAGCTGAGGTTTTCCGGCCCCAGCATTTT. The genes are TRBV6-1 and TRBJ1-5; D call uncertain. V was trimmed by 0 bases and J by 9 bases, leaving 12 bases between them. Germline assignment: CDR1 MNHNS and CDR2 SASEGT. The CDR3 is made up of 14 amino acids.